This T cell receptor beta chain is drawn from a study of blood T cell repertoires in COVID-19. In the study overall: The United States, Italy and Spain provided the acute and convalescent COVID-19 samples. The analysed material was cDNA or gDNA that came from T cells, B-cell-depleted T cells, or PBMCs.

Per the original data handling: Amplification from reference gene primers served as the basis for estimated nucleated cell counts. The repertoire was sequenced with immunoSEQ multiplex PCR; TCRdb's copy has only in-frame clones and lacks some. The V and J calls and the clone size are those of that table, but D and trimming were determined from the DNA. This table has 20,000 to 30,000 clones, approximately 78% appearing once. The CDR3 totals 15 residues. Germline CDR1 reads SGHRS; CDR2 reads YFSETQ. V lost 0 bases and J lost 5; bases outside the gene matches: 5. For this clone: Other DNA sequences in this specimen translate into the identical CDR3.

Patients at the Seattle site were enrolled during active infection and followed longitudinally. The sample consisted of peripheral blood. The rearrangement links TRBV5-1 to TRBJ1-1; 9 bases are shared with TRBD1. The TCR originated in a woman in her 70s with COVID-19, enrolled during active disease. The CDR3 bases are TGCGCCAGCAGCTTGGCCCGGGACAGGGTTACTGAAGCTTTCTTT. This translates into CASSLARDRVTEAFF.